What follows are 8 T cell receptor beta chains derived from one specimen sequenced in a study of blood T cell repertoires in COVID-19. This table comes from immunoSEQ multiplex PCR, and its TCRdb copy is limited to in-frame clones, with some not included. The sample holds fewer than 200,000 clones; 85% to 90% are singletons and the top ten take 2.5% to 3%. The sequenced sample consisted of peripheral blood. The receptors derive from a man aged 40-50 years with active or convalescent COVID-19.

This rearrangement joins TRBV6-5 to TRBJ2-7; TRBD1 aligns across 11 bases. Germline trimming cut 5 bases from V and 2 bases from J; bases unmatched to any gene: 2. CDR3 size: 14 residues. Germline values: CDR1 MNHEY, CDR2 SVGAGI. The CDR3 region has the DNA TGTGCCAGCAGTCAGGGACAGGGGGCCTACGAGCAGTACTTC. Amino acid sequence: CASSQGQGAYEQYF.

J is TRBJ1-3 and V is TRBV10-2; D remains unclear. Trimming left V 4 bases short and J 3 bases short, with 13 bases between. In germline, CDR1 is WSHSY, CDR2 SAAADI. The CDR3 has 15 amino acids. CDR3 bases: TGCGCCAGCAGTGGCGGGAGAACCCTTGGAAACACCATATATTTT. Translated, it gives CASSGGRTLGNTIYF.

CDR3 bases: TGTGCCAGCAGCTTTGGACTAGCGGGGAATTTCTTCTACGAGCAGTACTTC. Translated, it gives CASSFGLAGNFFYEQYF. The chain is built from TRBV11-2 and TRBJ2-7; 12 positions match TRBD2. The V gene end was trimmed by 3 bases and the J gene end by 3 bases; junction bases not matched to a gene: 9. CDR1 and CDR2 from the germline V gene are SGHAT and FQNNGV. This CDR3 spans 17 amino acids. The variable domain in full, with the rest retrieved from reference TRBV11-2 and TRBJ2-7, is EAGVAQSPRYKIIEKRQSVAFWCNPISGHATLYWYQQILGQGPKLLIQFQNNGVVDDSQLPKDRFSAERLKGVDSTLKIQPAKLEDSAVYLCASSFGLAGNFFYEQYFGPGTRLTVT.

The chain couples TRBV19 to TRBJ2-3; a possible D gene is TRBD1 (6 bases). Germline V gene sequence: CDR1 LNHDA, CDR2 SQIVND (reference sequence). The CDR3 runs 15 residues. V was pared by 4 bases and J by 2 bases, with 13 bases between. CDR3 in amino acids: CASSSQQGHTDTQYF. CDR3 DNA sequence: TGTGCCAGTAGTAGCCAACAGGGCCACACAGATACGCAGTATTTT.

V usage is TRBV5-1 and J usage is TRBJ1-1, with D possibly TRBD1 on 5 matching bases. V lost 3 bases and J lost 5, with 17 bases in between. Germline CDR1 SGHRS, CDR2 YFSETQ. CDR3 size: 15 residues. Written as DNA, the CDR3 is TGCGCCAGCAGCTCCAGGGTGGGCGCAAATACTGAAGCTTTCTTT. Protein: CASSSRVGANTEAFF.

J is TRBJ1-2 and V is TRBV5-4; possible D gene TRBD1, 6 bases. The CDR3 loop spans 13 amino acids. V was cut by 1 base and J by 6 bases, with 10 bases left in between. CDR1 SGHNT and CDR2 YYREEE come from the germline V gene (reference sequence). The chain's CDR3 is CASSLNNRDGYTF. The CDR3, as DNA: TGTGCCAGCAGCTTGAATAACAGGGATGGCTACACCTTC.

This sequence joins TRBV11-2 and TRBJ2-3; 7 nucleotides match TRBD2. Germline CDR1 SGHAT, CDR2 FQNNGV. The CDR3 runs 14 residues. The V gene end was trimmed by 5 bases and the J gene end by 2 bases; junction bases not matched to a gene: 4. The CDR3 protein is CASSPSGPTDTQYF. In DNA, the CDR3 is TGTGCCAGCAGCCCTAGCGGCCCCACAGATACGCAGTATTTT.

The gene calls are TRBV28 and TRBJ1-1, with D unclear. CDR3 length: 12 residues. Between the trimmed V and J ends, which lost 6 bases and 6 bases, there was a span of 11 bases. CDR1 MDHEN and CDR2 SYDVKM come from the germline V gene. The CDR3 DNA sequence: TGTGCCAGCAGGGGAGGCGGGGCTGAAGCTTTCTTT. This sequence encodes CASRGGGAEAFF.